A single T cell receptor (beta chain) is shown here with its context. What it binds is not known. The sample comes from a study of cytomegalovirus exposure and HLA in healthy donors. Whole-study findings and limits: There were a few CMV-associated chains whose specificity for CMV antigens was confirmed in vitro.

PCR involved 60 Vbeta and 13 Jbeta primers. Profiled with immunoSEQ multiplex PCR; TCRdb holds only in-frame clones, not every one. The sample holds roughly 180,000 clones, nearly 80% seen once. With V trimmed by 1 base and J by 7 bases, 6 bases remained unmatched. There are 15 residues in the CDR3. Germline assignment: CDR1 LGHNA and CDR2 YNFKEQ. The material sequenced was PBMCs. The rearrangement joins TRBV4-2 to TRBJ2-1, with 8 bases identical to TRBD2. This TCR came from a man aged 45-65 years in good health and CMV-seropositive. The CDR3 here is CASSQVRGGTNEQFF. CDR3 in DNA: TGTGCCAGCAGCCAAGTACGGGGGGGGACTAATGAGCAGTTCTTC.